This T cell receptor (beta chain) was identified in a study of lymphopenia after photon versus proton radiotherapy. Study results and caveats: Larger post-nadir TCR diversity loss correlated inversely with survival in deceased patients. Proton therapy kept repertoires fairly stable, unlike photons, which gained effector/memory cells. Authors raise, but do not show, better survival with proton therapy. After lymphocyte nadir, photon-treated repertoires showed oligoclonal expansion, especially CD8+ Temra.

As concerns this clone: Its antigen is still unknown.

Germline loops: CDR1 SGDLS, CDR2 YYNGEE. The CDR3 has 15 residues. J was trimmed by 7 bases and V by 3 bases; bases with no gene match: 8. This table comes from immunoSEQ multiplex PCR, and its TCRdb copy is limited to in-frame clones, with some not included. The data show 20,000 or so clones, roughly 81% seen once. The rearrangement uses TRBV9 and TRBJ2-1, with 9 bases that match TRBD2. The sample consisted of peripheral blood, taken from a patient treated with photon-based radiotherapy. The clonotype comes from a woman between 45 and 65 years old with pancreatic cancer. CDR3 amino acids: CASSARTSELNEQFF. CDR3 in DNA: TGTGCCAGCAGCGCTCGGACTAGCGAACTAAATGAGCAGTTCTTC.